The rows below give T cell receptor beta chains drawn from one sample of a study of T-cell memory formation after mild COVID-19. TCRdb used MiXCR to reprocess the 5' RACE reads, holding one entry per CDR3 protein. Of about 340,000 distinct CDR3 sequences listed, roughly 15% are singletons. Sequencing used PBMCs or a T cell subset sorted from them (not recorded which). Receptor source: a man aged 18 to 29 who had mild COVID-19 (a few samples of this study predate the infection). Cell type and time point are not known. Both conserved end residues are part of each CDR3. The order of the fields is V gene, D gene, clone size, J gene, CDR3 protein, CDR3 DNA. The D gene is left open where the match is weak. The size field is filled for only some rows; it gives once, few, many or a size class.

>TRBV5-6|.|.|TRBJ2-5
CASSWGRRGQGGETQYF
TGTGCCAGCAGCTGGGGCCGGCGGGGGCAAGGTGGAGAGACCCAGTACTTC
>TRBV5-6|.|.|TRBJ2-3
CASSFRVRVSTDTQYF
TGTGCCAGCAGCTTCCGGGTGAGGGTTAGCACAGATACGCAGTATTTT
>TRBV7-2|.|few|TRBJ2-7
CASSHISYEQYF
TGTGCCAGCAGCCACATCTCCTACGAGCAGTACTTC
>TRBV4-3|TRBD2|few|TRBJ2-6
CASSQDRWGTSGSGANVLTF
TGCGCCAGCAGCCAAGATCGGTGGGGGACTAGCGGATCTGGGGCCAACGTCCTGACTTTC
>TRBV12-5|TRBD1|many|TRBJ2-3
CASGSRTGADTQYF
TGTGCTAGTGGTTCGCGGACAGGGGCAGATACGCAGTATTTT
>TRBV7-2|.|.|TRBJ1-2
CASSLAGGYNTF
TGTGCCAGCAGCTTAGCGGGGGGGTACAACACCTTC
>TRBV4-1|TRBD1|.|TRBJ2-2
CASSPAWTGRAGELFF
TGCGCCAGCAGCCCCGCCTGGACAGGCAGAGCCGGGGAGCTGTTTTTT
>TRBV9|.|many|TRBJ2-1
CASSVEDSIYNEQFF
TGTGCCAGCAGCGTAGAGGATAGCATCTACAATGAGCAGTTCTTC
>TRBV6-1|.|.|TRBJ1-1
CATLGPGGTEAFF
TGTGCCACCCTCGGGCCCGGGGGCACTGAAGCTTTCTTT
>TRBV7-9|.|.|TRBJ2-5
CASSHGTAGYLYQETQYF
TGTGCCAGCAGCCACGGGACAGCGGGATACTTGTACCAAGAGACCCAGTACTTC
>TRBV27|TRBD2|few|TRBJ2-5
CASRRLAGGPETQYF
TGTGCCAGCAGGCGACTAGCGGGGGGGCCAGAGACCCAGTACTTC
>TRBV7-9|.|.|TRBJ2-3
CASSLVPLLDTQYF
TGTGCCAGCAGCTTAGTGCCCCTGTTGGATACGCAGTATTTT
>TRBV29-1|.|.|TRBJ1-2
CSVVVQGNSPLYGYTF
TGCAGCGTTGTTGTGCAGGGCAACTCCCCGCTGTATGGCTACACCTTC
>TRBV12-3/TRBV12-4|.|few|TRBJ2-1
CASSPGHNEQFF
TGTGCCAGCAGTCCGGGACATAATGAGCAGTTCTTC
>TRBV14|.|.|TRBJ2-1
CASSFWTGKEQFF
TGTGCCAGCAGCTTCTGGACTGGCAAGGAGCAGTTCTTC
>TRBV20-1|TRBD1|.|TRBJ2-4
CSAPGTGVAKNIQYF
TGCAGTGCTCCGGGGACAGGGGTAGCCAAAAACATTCAGTACTTC
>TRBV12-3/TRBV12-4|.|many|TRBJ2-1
CASSPRRGGGEQFF
TGTGCCAGCAGTCCCCGGAGGGGGGGCGGCGAGCAGTTCTTC
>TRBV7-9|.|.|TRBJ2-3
CASSYDVDTQYF
TGTGCCAGCAGCTATGACGTGGATACGCAGTATTTT
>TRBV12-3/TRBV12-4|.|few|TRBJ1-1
CASSFWGVAEAFF
TGTGCCAGCAGTTTTTGGGGAGTCGCTGAAGCTTTCTTT
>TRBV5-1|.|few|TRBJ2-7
CASSDGSYEQYF
TGCGCCAGCAGCGACGGCTCCTACGAGCAGTACTTC